Only a few counts were recorded for the clone carrying this TCR beta chain. This sample was taken from a study of blood T cells in healthy people across ages. Sample-barcoded 5' priming and a J-beta primer mix drove a second PCR of roughly 6 to 12 cycles. Every cDNA molecule carried a tag from a template-switch adaptor bearing 12 random nucleotides. TCRdb recomputed calls from the 5' RACE reads with MiXCR, one row per CDR3 protein. This table has under 1,100,000 distinct CDR3 sequences, around 25% appearing once. Germline V gene sequence: CDR1 MDHEN, CDR2 SYDVKM. This CDR3 contains 15 residues. The data were also submitted as part of a second study, on T cells of mothers and their children. That report adds: The donors comprised six children and their three healthy Caucasian mothers. Sequencing returned over 8 million TCR beta CDR3 reads per mother and approximately 3 million per child. Slightly higher, non-significant overlap characterized related mother-child pairs relative to unrelated pairs.

Sequencing used blood. The sequence came from a girl between 2 and 10 years old in good health. The chain carries TRBV28 and TRBJ2-1; D may be TRBD1 or TRBD2 (6 bases each). The J call is uncertain, as TRBJ2-5 better fits the DNA end. CDR3 DNA sequence: TGTGCCAGCAGTTCCTGGGACAAGTCCGGGGGGACCCAGTACTTC. Amino acids: CASSSWDKSGGTQYF.